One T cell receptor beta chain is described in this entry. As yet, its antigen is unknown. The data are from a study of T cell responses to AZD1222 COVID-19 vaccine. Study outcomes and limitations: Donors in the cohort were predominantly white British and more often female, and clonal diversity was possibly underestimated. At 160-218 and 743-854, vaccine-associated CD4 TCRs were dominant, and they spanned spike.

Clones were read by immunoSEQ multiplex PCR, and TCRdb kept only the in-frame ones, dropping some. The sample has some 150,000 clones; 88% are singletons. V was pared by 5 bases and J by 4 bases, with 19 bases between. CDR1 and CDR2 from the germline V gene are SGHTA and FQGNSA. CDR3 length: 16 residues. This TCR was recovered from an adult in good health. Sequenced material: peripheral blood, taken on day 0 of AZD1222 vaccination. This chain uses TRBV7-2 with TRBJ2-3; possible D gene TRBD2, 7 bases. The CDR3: CASSVSRGGRADTQYF. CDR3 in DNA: TGTGCCAGCAGCGTCTCGAGGGGGGGCAGGGCAGATACGCAGTATTTT. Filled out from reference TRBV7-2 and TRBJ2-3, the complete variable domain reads GAGVSQSPSNKVTEKGKDVELRCDPISGHTALYWYRQSLGQGLEFLIYFQGNSAPDKSGLPSDRFSAERTGGSVSTLTIQRTQQEDSAVYLCASSVSRGGRADTQYFGPGTRLTVL.